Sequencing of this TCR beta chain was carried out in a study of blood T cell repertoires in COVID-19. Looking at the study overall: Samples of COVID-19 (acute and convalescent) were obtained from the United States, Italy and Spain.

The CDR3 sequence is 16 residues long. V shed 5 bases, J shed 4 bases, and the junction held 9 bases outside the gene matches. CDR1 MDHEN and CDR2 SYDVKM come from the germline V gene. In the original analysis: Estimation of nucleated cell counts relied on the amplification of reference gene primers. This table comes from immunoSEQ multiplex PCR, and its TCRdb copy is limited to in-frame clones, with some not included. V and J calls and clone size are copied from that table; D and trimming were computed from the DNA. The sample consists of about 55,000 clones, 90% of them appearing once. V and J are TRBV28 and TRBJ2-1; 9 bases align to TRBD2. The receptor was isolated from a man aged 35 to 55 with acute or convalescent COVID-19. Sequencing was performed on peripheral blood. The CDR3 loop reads CASSPPGLAEYNEQFF. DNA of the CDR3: TGTGCCAGCAGTCCCCCGGGACTAGCCGAATACAATGAGCAGTTCTTC.